The source of this TCR beta chain is a study of blood T cell repertoires in COVID-19. Across the study: T cells, B-cell-depleted T cells, or PBMCs supplied cDNA or gDNA.

Germline V gene data show CDR1 as SGHTA and CDR2 as FQGNSA. The V and J ends lost 3 bases and 0 bases respectively, with 10 bases between them. The CDR3 length is 15 residues. In the study's own analysis: Nucleated cell number was recorded as an estimate derived from reference gene primer amplification. The protocol was immunoSEQ multiplex PCR, while the TCRdb copy is restricted to in-frame clones and leaves out a portion. V, J and clone size were drawn from that table, and D and trimming were deduced from the DNA. This table holds roughly 180,000 clones, over 70% found once. Participant ages covered roughly 18 to 90 years across 24 US areas. Cohorts were based on clinical histories the participants reported.

This rearrangement joins TRBV7-2 to TRBJ2-3; D is unclear. What was sequenced was PBMCs or T cells enriched from blood (not recorded which). The source is a woman aged 40 to 50 with acute COVID-19. This chain's CDR3 is CASSLSVHSTDTQYF. CDR3 coding DNA: TGTGCCAGCAGCTTGAGCGTCCATAGCACAGATACGCAGTATTTT. The whole variable domain, filled in from reference TRBV7-2 and TRBJ2-3, reads GAGVSQSPSNKVTEKGKDVELRCDPISGHTALYWYRQSLGQGLEFLIYFQGNSAPDKSGLPSDRFSAERTGGSVSTLTIQRTQQEDSAVYLCASSLSVHSTDTQYFGPGTRLTVL.